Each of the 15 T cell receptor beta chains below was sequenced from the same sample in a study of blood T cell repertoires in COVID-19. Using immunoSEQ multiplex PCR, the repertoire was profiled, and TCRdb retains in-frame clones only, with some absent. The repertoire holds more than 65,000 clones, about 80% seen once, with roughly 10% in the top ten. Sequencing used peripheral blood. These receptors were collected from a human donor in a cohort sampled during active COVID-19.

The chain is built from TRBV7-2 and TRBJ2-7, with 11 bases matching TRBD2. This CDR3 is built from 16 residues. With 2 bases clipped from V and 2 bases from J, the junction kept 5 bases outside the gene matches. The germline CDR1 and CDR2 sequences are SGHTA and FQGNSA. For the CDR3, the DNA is TGTGCCAGCAGCTTACACGGGACTAGCGGCACCTACGAGCAGTACTTC. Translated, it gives CASSLHGTSGTYEQYF. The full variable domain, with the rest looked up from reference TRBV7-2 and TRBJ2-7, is GAGVSQSPSNKVTEKGKDVELRCDPISGHTALYWYRQSLGQGLEFLIYFQGNSAPDKSGLPSDRFSAERTGGSVSTLTIQRTQQEDSAVYLCASSLHGTSGTYEQYFGPGTRLTVT.

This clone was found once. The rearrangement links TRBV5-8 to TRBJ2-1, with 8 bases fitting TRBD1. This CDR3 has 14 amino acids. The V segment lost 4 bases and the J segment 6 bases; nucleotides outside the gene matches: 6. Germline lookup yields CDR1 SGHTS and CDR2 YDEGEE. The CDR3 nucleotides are TGTGCCAGCAGCCTAGGACAGGGTTTCAATGAGCAGTTCTTC. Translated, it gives CASSLGQGFNEQFF.

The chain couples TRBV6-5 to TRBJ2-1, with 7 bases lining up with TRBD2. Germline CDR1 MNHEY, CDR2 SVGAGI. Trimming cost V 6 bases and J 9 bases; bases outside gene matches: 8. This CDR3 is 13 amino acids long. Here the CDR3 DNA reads TGTGCCAGCAGGGGGAGGGGAGAAGCTGAGCAGTTCTTC. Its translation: CASRGRGEAEQFF.

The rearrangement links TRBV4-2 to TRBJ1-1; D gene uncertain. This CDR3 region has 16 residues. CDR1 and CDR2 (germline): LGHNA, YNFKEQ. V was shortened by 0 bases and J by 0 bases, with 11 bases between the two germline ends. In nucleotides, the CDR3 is TGTGCCAGCAGCCAAGATGAGGGCAGATTGAACACTGAAGCTTTCTTT. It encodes CASSQDEGRLNTEAFF.

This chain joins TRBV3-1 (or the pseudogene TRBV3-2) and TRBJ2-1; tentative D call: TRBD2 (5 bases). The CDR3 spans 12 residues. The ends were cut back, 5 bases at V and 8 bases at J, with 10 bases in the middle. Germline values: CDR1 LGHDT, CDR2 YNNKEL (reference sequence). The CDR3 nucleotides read TGTGCCAGCAGCAAGAGGGCCCATGAGCAGTTCTTC. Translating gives CASSKRAHEQFF.

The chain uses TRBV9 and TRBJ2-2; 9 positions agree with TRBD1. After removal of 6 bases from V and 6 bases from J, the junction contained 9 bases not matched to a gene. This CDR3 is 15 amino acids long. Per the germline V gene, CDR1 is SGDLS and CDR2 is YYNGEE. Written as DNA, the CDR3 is TGTGCCAGCAACCCCGGGACAGGGTCTGCCGGGGAGCTGTTTTTT. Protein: CASNPGTGSAGELFF.

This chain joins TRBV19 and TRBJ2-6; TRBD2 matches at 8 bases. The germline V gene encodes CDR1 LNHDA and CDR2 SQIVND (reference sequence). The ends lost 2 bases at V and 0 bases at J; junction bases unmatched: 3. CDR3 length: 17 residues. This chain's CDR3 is CASSIRGGGSGANVLTF. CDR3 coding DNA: TGTGCCAGTAGTATACGGGGGGGCGGCTCTGGGGCCAACGTCCTGACTTTC.

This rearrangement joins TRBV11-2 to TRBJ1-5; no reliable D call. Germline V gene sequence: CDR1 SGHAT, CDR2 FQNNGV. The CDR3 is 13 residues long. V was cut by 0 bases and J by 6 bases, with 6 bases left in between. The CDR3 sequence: CASSLDLSQPQHF. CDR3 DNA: TGTGCCAGCAGCTTAGATCTCAGTCAGCCCCAGCATTTT.

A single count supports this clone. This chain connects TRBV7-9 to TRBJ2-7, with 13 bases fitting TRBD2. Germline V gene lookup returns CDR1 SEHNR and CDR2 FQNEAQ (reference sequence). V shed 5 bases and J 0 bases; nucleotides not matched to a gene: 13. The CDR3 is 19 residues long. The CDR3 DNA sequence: TGTGCCAGCAGCCGTTGGACTAGCGGGAGAGGGGGGGGCTCCTACGAGCAGTACTTC. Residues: CASSRWTSGRGGGSYEQYF.

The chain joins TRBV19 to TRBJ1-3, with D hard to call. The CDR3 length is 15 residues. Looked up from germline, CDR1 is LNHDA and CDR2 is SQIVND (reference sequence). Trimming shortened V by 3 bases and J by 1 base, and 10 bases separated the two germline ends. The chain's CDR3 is CASSMGAMSGNTIYF. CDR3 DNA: TGTGCCAGTAGTATGGGCGCGATGTCTGGAAACACCATATATTTT.

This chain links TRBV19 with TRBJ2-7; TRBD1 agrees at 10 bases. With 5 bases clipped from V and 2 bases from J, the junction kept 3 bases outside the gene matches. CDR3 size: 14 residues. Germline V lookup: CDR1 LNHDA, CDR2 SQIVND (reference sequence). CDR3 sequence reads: CASSPGQGPYEQYF. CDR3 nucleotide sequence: TGTGCCAGTAGTCCGGGACAGGGGCCCTACGAGCAGTACTTC. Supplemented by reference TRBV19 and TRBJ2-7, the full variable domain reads DGGITQSPKYLFRKEGQNVTLSCEQNLNHDAMYWYRQDPGQGLRLIYYSQIVNDFQKGDIAEGYSVSREKKESFPLTVTSAQKNPTAFYLCASSPGQGPYEQYFGPGTRLTVT.

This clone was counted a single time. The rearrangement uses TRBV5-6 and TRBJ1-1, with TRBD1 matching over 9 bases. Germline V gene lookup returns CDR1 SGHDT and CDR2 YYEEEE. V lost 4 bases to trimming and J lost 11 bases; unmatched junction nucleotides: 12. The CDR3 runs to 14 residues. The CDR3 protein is CASSQDRGTVRAFF. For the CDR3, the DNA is TGTGCCAGCAGCCAAGACAGGGGGACGGTTCGGGCTTTCTTT.

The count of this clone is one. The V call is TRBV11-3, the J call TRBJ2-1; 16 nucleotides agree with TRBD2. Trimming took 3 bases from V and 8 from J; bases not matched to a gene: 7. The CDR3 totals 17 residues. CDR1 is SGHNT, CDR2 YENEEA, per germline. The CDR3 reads CASSLGLAGGPSDEQFF. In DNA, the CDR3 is TGTGCCAGCAGCTTGGGACTAGCGGGAGGGCCCTCAGATGAGCAGTTCTTC.

The CDR3 region has the DNA TGCGCCAGCAGCTTGGCCACTTTGAACACTGAAGCTTTCTTT. It translates to CASSLATLNTEAFF. The J gene is TRBJ1-1, the V gene TRBV5-1; D remains unclear. Trimming took 0 bases from V and 0 from J, leaving 6 bases between them. The CDR3 runs 14 residues. Germline V gene data show CDR1 as SGHRS and CDR2 as YFSETQ.

CDR3 amino acids: CASSGAGTWYNEQFF. The CDR3 bases are TGTGCCAGCAGCGGAGCTGGGACATGGTACAATGAGCAGTTCTTC. This rearrangement joins TRBV9 to TRBJ2-1; D is perhaps TRBD1 (6 bases). The CDR3 has 15 amino acids. Germline CDR1 is SGDLS and CDR2 is YYNGEE. Trimming left V 3 bases short and J 4 bases short, with 14 bases between.